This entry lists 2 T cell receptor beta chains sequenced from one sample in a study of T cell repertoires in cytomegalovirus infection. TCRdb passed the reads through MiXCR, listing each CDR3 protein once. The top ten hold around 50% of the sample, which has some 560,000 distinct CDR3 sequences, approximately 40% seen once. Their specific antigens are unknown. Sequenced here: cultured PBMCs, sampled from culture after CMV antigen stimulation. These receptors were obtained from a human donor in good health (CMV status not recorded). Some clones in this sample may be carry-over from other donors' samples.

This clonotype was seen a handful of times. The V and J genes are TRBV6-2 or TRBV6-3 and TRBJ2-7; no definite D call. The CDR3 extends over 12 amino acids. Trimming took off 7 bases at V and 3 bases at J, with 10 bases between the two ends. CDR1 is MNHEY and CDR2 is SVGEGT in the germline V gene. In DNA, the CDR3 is TGTGCCAGCAAAAACAGCGTCTACGAGCAGTACTTC. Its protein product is CASKNSVYEQYF.

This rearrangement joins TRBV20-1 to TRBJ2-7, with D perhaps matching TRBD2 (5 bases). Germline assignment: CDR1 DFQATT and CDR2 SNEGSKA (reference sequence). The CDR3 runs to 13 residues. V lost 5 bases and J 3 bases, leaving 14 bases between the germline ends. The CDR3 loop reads CSAWSAGVYEQYF. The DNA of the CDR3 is TGCAGTGCTTGGAGTGCGGGCGTCTACGAGCAGTACTTC.